A selection of T cell receptor beta chains follows, all from one sample in a study of blood T cell repertoires in COVID-19. Assay used: immunoSEQ multiplex PCR; TCRdb lists only in-frame clones, some missing. This sample carries approximately 190,000 clones, 70% to 90% of them seen once, and the ten largest clones take roughly 6.2%. Material: peripheral blood. These receptors originate from a middle-aged woman who had recovered from COVID-19. CDR3s include the opening cysteine and the closing phenylalanine or tryptophan. The order of the fields is J gene, D gene, V gene, clone size, CDR3 protein, CDR3 DNA. D genes are given only for firm matches. Expanded clones get a size class; other rows say once, few or many, or leave the size out.

>TRBJ2-4|-|TRBV5-8|-
CASSFRATHPRGNIQYF
TGTGCCAGCAGCTTCCGGGCCACCCACCCCAGGGGAAACATTCAGTACTTC
>TRBJ1-5|-|TRBV19|-
CASSIVRSSNQPQHF
TGTGCCAGTAGTATAGTGAGGAGTAGCAATCAGCCCCAGCATTTT
>TRBJ1-5|-|TRBV5-8|-
CASSKAGQGRRSNQPQHF
TGTGCCAGCAGCAAGGCGGGGCAGGGAAGGAGGAGCAATCAGCCCCAGCATTTT
>TRBJ1-2|-|TRBV27|-
CASSLLLGRSINYGYTF
TGTGCCAGCAGTTTATTGCTTGGGAGGTCCATTAACTATGGCTACACCTTC
>TRBJ1-1|TRBD1|TRBV5-1|-
CASSLTGDDYTEAFF
TGCGCCAGCAGCTTGACAGGGGATGATTACACTGAAGCTTTCTTT
>TRBJ1-5|-|TRBV28|-
CASSPRVNQPQHF
TGTGCCAGCAGCCCGCGGGTCAATCAGCCCCAGCATTTT
>TRBJ1-4|-|TRBV6-5|once
CASSYSPGATNEKLFF
TGTGCCAGCAGTTACTCCCCAGGGGCAACTAATGAAAAACTGTTTTTT
>TRBJ1-5|-|TRBV19|-
CASSMMALPQPQHF
TGTGCCAGTAGTATGATGGCTCTTCCTCAGCCCCAGCATTTT
>TRBJ2-1|TRBD2|TRBV5-6|-
CASRPGGGLAGGLDNEQFF
TGTGCCAGCAGACCGGGCGGGGGACTAGCGGGAGGCCTTGACAATGAGCAGTTCTTC
>TRBJ1-2|-|TRBV7-2|-
CASSELLGYTF
TGTGCCAGCAGCGAGCTGTTGGGCTACACCTTC
>TRBJ2-7|-|TRBV5-6|-
CASSLAVDQIYEQYF
TGTGCCAGCAGCTTGGCGGTAGATCAAATCTACGAGCAGTACTTC
>TRBJ1-5|-|TRBV9|once
CASSVVWGGALRNQPQHF
TGTGCCAGCAGCGTAGTTTGGGGGGGCGCGTTGAGAAATCAGCCCCAGCATTTT
>TRBJ2-1|-|TRBV30|-
CAWSGGVRGDEQFF
TGTGCCTGGAGTGGAGGGGTTCGCGGGGATGAGCAGTTCTTC
>TRBJ2-5|TRBD2|TRBV30|-
CAWTPTLAGRTVTQYF
TGTGCCTGGACCCCCACACTAGCGGGAAGGACCGTGACCCAGTACTTC
>TRBJ2-2|TRBD1|TRBV19|-
CASGQGYTGELFF
TGTGCCAGCGGACAGGGCTACACCGGGGAGCTGTTTTTT
>TRBJ1-1|TRBD1|TRBV6-5|-
CASSLRQGAVSAFF
TGTGCCAGCAGTCTCCGACAGGGGGCAGTTTCAGCTTTCTTT
>TRBJ1-5|TRBD1|TRBV19|-
CASTRAGTGGQPQHF
TGTGCCAGTACCCGGGCCGGGACAGGGGGTCAGCCCCAGCATTTT
>TRBJ1-6|-|TRBV4-1|-
CASSQDRTPGSPLHF
TGCGCCAGCAGCCAAGATAGGACCCCAGGGTCACCCCTCCACTTT
>TRBJ2-7|TRBD2|TRBV5-1|-
CASSSGLAGGGYEQYF
TGCGCCAGCAGCTCAGGACTAGCGGGAGGAGGGTACGAGCAGTACTTC
>TRBJ2-6|TRBD1|TRBV27|-
CASSGQGSYPSSGANVLTF
TGTGCCAGCAGCGGACAGGGGTCTTACCCGAGCTCTGGGGCCAACGTCCTGACTTTC